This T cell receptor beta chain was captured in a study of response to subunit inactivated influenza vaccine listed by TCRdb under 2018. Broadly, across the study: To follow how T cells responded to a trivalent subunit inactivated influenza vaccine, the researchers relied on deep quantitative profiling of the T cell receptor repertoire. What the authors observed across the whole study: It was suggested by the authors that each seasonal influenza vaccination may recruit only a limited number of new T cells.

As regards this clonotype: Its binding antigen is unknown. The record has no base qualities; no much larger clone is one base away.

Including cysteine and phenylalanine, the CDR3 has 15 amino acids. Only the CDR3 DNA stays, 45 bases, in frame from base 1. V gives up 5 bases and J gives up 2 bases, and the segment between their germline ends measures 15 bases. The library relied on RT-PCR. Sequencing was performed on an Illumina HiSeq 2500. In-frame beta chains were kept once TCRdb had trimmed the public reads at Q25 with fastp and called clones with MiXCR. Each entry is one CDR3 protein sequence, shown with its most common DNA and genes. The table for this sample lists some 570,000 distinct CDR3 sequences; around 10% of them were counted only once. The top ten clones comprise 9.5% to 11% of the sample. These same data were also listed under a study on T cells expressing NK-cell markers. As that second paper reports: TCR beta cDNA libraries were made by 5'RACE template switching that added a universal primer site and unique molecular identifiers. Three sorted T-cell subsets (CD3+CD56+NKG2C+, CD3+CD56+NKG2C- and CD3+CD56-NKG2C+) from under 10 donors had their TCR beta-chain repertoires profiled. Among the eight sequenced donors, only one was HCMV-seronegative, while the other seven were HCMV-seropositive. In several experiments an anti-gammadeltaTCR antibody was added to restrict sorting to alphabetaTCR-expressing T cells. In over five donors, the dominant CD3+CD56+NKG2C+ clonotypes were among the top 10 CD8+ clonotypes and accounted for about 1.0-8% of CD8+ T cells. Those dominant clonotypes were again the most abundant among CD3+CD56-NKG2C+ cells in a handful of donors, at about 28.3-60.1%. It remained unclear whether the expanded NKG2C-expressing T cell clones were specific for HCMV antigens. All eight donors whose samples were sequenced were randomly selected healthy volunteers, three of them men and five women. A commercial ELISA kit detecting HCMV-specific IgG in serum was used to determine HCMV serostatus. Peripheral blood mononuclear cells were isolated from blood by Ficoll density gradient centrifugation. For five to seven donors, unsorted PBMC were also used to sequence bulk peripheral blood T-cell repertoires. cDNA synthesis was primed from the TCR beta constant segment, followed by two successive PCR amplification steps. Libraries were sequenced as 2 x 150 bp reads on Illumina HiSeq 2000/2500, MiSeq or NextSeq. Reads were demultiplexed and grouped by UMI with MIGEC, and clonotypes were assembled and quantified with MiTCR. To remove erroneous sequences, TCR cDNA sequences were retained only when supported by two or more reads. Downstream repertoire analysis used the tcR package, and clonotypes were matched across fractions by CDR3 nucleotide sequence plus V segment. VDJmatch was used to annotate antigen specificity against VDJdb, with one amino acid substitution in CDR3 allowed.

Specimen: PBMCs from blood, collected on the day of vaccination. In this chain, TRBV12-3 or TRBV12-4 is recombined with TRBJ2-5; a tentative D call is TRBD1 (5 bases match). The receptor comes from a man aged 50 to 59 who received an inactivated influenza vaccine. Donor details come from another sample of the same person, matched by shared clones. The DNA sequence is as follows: TGTGCCAGCAGTCCCCCCGGACATTTTCAAGAGACCCAGTACTTC. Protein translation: CASSPPGHFQETQYF.